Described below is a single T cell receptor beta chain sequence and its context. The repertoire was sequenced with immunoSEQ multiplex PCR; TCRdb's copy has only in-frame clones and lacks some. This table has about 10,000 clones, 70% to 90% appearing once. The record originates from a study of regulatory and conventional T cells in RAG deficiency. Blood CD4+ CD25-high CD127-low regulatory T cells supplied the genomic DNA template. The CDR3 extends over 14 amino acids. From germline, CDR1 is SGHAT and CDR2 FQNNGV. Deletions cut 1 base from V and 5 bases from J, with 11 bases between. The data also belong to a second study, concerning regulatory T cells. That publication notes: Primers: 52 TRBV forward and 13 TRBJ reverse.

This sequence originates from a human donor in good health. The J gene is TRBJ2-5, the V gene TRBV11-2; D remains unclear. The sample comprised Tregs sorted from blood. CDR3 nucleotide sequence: TGTGCCAGCAGCTTAGCGAGAGTAACGGAGACCCAGTACTTC. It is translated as CASSLARVTETQYF.